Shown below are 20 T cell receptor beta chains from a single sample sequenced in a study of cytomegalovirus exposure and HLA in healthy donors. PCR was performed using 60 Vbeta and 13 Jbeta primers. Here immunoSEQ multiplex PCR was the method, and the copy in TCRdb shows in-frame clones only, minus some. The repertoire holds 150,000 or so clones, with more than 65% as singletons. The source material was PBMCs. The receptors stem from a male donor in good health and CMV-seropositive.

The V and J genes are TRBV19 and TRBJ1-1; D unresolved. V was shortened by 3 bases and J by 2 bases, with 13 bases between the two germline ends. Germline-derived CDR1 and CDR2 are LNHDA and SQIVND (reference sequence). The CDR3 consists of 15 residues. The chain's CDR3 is CASSISVLPNTEAFF. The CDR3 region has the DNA TGTGCCAGTAGTATTTCGGTGTTGCCTAACACTGAAGCTTTCTTT.

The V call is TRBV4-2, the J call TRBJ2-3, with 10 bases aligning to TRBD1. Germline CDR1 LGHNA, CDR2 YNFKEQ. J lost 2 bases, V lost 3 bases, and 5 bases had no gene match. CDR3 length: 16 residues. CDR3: CASSQGDRGDTDTQYF. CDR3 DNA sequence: TGTGCCAGCAGCCAGGGGGACAGGGGAGACACAGATACGCAGTATTTT.

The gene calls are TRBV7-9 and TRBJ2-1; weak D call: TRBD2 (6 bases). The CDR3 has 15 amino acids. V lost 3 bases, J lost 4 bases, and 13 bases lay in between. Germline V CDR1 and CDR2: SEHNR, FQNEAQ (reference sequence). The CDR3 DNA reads TGTGCCAGCAGCTTCATGGCAGGGACTTACAATGAGCAGTTCTTC. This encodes CASSFMAGTYNEQFF.

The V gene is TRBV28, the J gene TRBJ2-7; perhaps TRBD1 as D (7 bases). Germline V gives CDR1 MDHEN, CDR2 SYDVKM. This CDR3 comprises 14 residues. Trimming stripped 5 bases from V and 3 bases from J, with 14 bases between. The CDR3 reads CASSTHRGGYEQYF. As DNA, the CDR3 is TGTGCCAGCAGTACCCACAGGGGAGGCTACGAGCAGTACTTC.

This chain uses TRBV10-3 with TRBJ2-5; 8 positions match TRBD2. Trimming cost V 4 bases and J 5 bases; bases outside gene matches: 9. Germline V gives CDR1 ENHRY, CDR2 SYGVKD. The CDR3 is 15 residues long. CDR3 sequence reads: CAISGTGGAQETQYF. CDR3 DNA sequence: TGTGCCATCAGTGGGACGGGGGGGGCGCAGGAGACCCAGTACTTC.

The CDR3 DNA reads as TGTGCCAGCTCACCGGCCTTGGCCGGGACAGGGCGGGTCGAGCAGTACTTC. It is translated as CASSPALAGTGRVEQYF. The rearrangement joins TRBV18 to TRBJ2-7, with 9 bases matching TRBD1. Trimming took 3 bases from V and 6 from J; bases not matched to a gene: 15. Germline V lookup: CDR1 KGHSH, CDR2 LQKENI. The CDR3 contains 17 residues.

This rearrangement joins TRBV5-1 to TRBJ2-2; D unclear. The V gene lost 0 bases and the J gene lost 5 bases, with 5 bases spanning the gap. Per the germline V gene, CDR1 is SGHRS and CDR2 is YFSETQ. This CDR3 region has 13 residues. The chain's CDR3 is CASSLDATGELFF. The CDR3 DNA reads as TGCGCCAGCAGCTTGGATGCGACCGGGGAGCTGTTTTTT.

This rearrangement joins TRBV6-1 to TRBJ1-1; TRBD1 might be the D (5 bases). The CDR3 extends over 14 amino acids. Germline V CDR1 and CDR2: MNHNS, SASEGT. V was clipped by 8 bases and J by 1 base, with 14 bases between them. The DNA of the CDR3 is TGTGCCAGCGCGGGGACCGGGCGGAACACTGAAGCTTTCTTT. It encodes CASAGTGRNTEAFF.

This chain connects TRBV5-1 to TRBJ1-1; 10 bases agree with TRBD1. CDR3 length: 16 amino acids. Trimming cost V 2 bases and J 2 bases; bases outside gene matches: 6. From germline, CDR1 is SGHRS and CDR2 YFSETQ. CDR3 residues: CASSLQGTGANTEAFF. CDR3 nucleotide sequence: TGCGCCAGCAGCTTACAGGGGACAGGGGCCAACACTGAAGCTTTCTTT.

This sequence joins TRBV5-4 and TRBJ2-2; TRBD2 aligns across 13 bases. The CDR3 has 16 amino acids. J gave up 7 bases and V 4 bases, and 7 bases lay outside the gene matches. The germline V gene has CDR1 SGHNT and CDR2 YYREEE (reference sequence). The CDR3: CASSPTSGGANGELFF. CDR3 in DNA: TGTGCCAGCAGCCCAACTAGCGGGGGGGCCAACGGGGAGCTGTTTTTT.

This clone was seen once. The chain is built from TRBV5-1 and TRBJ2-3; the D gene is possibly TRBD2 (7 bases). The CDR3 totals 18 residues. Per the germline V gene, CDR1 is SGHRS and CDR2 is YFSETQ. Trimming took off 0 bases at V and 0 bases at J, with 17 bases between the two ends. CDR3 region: CASSLGGGDHFSTDTQYF. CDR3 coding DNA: TGCGCCAGCAGCTTGGGGGGGGGCGATCATTTTAGCACAGATACGCAGTATTTT.

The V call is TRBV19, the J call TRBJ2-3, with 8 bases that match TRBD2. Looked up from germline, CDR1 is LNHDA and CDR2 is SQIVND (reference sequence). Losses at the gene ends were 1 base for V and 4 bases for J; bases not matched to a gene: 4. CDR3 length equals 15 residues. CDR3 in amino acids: CASSIAGAGADTQYF. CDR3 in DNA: TGTGCCAGTAGTATAGCGGGAGCGGGAGCAGATACGCAGTATTTT.

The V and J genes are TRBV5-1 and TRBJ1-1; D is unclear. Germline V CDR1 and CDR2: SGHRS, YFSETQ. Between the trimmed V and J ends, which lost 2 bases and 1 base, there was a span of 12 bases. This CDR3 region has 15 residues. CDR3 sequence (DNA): TGCGCCAGCAGCTTCCGAGGTGTACAGAACACTGAAGCTTTCTTT. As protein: CASSFRGVQNTEAFF.

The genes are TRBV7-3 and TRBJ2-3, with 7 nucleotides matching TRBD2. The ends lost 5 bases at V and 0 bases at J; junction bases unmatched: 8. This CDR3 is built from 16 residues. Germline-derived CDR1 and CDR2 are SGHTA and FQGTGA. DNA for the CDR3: TGTGCCAGCAGCCCGACTAGCCGGGTTAGCACAGATACGCAGTATTTT. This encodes CASSPTSRVSTDTQYF.

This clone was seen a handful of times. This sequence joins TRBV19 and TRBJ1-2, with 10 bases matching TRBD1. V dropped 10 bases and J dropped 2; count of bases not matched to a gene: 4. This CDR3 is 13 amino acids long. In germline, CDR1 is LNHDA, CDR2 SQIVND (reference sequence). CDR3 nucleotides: TGTGCCACTCGGACAGGGGGGAACTATGGCTACACCTTC. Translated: CATRTGGNYGYTF. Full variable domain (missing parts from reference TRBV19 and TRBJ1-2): DGGITQSPKYLFRKEGQNVTLSCEQNLNHDAMYWYRQDPGQGLRLIYYSQIVNDFQKGDIAEGYSVSREKKESFPLTVTSAQKNPTAFYLCATRTGGNYGYTFGSGTRLTVV.

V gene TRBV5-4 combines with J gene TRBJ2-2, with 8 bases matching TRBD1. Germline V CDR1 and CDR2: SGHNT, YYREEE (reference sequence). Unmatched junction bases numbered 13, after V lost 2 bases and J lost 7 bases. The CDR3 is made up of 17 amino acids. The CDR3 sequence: CASSFPDRGALGGELFF. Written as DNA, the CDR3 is TGTGCCAGCAGCTTTCCCGACAGGGGAGCTTTAGGCGGGGAGCTGTTTTTT.

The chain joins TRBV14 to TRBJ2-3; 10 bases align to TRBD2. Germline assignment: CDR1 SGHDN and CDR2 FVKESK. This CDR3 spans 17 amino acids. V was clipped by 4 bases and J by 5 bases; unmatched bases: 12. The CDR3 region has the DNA TGTGCCAGCAGCCCCTTGGGGACTAGCGCCACTGGAGATACGCAGTATTTT. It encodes CASSPLGTSATGDTQYF.

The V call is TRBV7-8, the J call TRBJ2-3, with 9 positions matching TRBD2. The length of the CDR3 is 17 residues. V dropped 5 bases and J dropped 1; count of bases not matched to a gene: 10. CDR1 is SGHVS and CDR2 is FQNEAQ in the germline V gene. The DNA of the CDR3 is TGTGCCAGCAGCAAGACTAGCGGCGTTAGGGGCACAGATACGCAGTATTTT. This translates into CASSKTSGVRGTDTQYF. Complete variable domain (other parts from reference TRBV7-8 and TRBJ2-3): GAGVSQSPRYKVAKRGQDVALRCDPISGHVSLFWYQQALGQGPEFLTYFQNEAQLDKSGLPSDRFFAERPEGSVSTLKIQRTQQEDSAVYLCASSKTSGVRGTDTQYFGPGTRLTVL.

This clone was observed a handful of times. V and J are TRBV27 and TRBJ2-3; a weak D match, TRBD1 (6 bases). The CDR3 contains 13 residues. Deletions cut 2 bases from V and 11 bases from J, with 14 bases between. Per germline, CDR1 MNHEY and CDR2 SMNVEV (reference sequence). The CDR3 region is CASSLGFRGMQYF. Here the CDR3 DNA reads TGTGCCAGCAGTTTAGGCTTTAGGGGGATGCAGTATTTT.

DNA for the CDR3: TGTGCCAGCAGCTTTGGATCAGGGCATCCAGATACGCAGTATTTT. Encoded protein: CASSFGSGHPDTQYF. This chain connects TRBV7-2 to TRBJ2-3, with a tentative D call TRBD1 (5 bases). The V end was cut by 3 bases, the J end by 4 bases, with 14 bases between. The CDR3 totals 15 residues. Germline V lookup: CDR1 SGHTA, CDR2 FQGNSA.